This TCR beta chain appears in the sequencing data of a study of blood T cells in healthy people across ages. Study-wide context: Capture by template switching was about one barcoded beta molecule per two T cells.

Collection of approximately 9.3 milliliters of peripheral blood was performed for each donor. Broader study findings: In the absence of known donor CMV status, changes in expanded clonotypes were possibly confounded.

Notes on this clonotype: Antigen unknown.

With a J-beta primer mix and a sample-barcoded 5' primer, a second PCR ran roughly 6 to 12 cycles. The template-switch adaptor was a 5' adaptor with 12 random nucleotides. It tagged each cDNA molecule. One entry per CDR3 protein results from TCRdb running MiXCR on the 5' RACE reads. The sample gives 1.5 million or so distinct CDR3 sequences, under 55% of which show up once; roughly 3.7% is in the top ten. Germline V gene sequence: CDR1 SGHAT, CDR2 FQNNGV. Losses at the gene ends were 6 bases for V and 6 bases for J; bases not matched to a gene: 6. The CDR3 covers 15 residues. The rearrangement links TRBV11-2 to TRBJ2-2, with 11 bases aligning to TRBD2. The source is a woman in her late teens or twenties in good health. Sequencing was performed on blood. Written as DNA, the CDR3 is TGTGCCAGCAGTCCGACTAGCGGGGTCGCCGGGGAGCTGTTTTTT. It yields the protein CASSPTSGVAGELFF. The whole variable domain, filled in from reference TRBV11-2 and TRBJ2-2, reads EAGVAQSPRYKIIEKRQSVAFWCNPISGHATLYWYQQILGQGPKLLIQFQNNGVVDDSQLPKDRFSAERLKGVDSTLKIQPAKLEDSAVYLCASSPTSGVAGELFFGEGSRLTVL.